The 27 T cell receptor beta chains below come from one sample, sequenced in a study of T cell clones after liver transplantation. The method was immunoSEQ multiplex PCR; TCRdb's version includes in-frame clones alone and lacks a portion of them. The table lists about 75,000 clones, around 84% of them singletons. This specimen was CD4+ T cells from blood, taken 48 months after liver transplant. The receptors stem from a human patient who received a liver transplant. Some T cells may originate from the graft donor.

CDR3 nucleotides: TGTGCCAGCAGCTCCGAACTCACAGATACGCAGTATTTT. Protein product: CASSSELTDTQYF. The V call is TRBV7-8, the J call TRBJ2-3; D is undetermined. From germline, CDR1 is SGHVS and CDR2 FQNEAQ. The CDR3 extends over 13 amino acids. Trimming shortened V by 4 bases and J by 2 bases, and 7 bases separated the two germline ends.

The chain combines TRBV4-1 with TRBJ2-7, with a possible D match to TRBD2 (5 bases). V was clipped by 2 bases and J by 13 bases, with 15 bases between them. CDR1 and CDR2 (germline): MGHRA, YSYEKL. The CDR3 runs to 12 residues. The CDR3 nucleotides are TGCGCCAGCAGCCAACCCGGGAAGAGCTTATACTTC. It is translated as CASSQPGKSLYF.

This clone was observed a few times. The chain is built from TRBV7-6 and TRBJ2-6; TRBD1 aligns across 8 bases. The length of the CDR3 is 17 residues. J lost 0 bases, V lost 5 bases, and 6 bases had no gene match. CDR1 is SGHVS and CDR2 is FNYEAQ in the germline V gene. CDR3: CASSPTGVLSGANVLTF. The CDR3 DNA follows: TGTGCCAGCAGCCCGACAGGGGTCCTCTCTGGGGCCAACGTCCTGACTTTC. The full variable domain, in which reference TRBV7-6 and TRBJ2-6 provide the parts outside the CDR3, is GAGVSQSPRYKVTKRGQDVALRCDPISGHVSLYWYRQALGQGPEFLTYFNYEAQQDKSGLPNDRFSAERPEGSISTLTIQRTEQRDSAMYRCASSPTGVLSGANVLTFGAGSRLTVL.

V gene TRBV5-1 combines with J gene TRBJ2-5; no clear D. V dropped 7 bases and J dropped 3 bases, with 4 bases sitting between them. CDR1 and CDR2 (germline): SGHRS, YFSETQ. CDR3 length: 10 residues. The CDR3 reads CASGEETQYF. The CDR3 region has the DNA TGCGCCAGCGGCGAAGAGACCCAGTACTTC.

The chain uses TRBV5-4 and TRBJ2-5; 7 positions match TRBD1. CDR1 and CDR2 from the germline V gene are SGHNT and YYREEE (reference sequence). The CDR3 covers 14 residues. With V trimmed by 0 bases and J by 7 bases, 6 bases remained unmatched. DNA of the CDR3: TGTGCCAGCAGCTTGGGGCAGGGGGTTGGGACCCAGTACTTC. Amino acid sequence: CASSLGQGVGTQYF. Looking up the rest from reference TRBV5-4 and TRBJ2-5 gives the full variable domain: ETGVTQSPTHLIKTRGQQVTLRCSSQSGHNTVSWYQQALGQGPQFIFQYYREEENGRGNFPPRFSGLQFPNYSSELNVNALELDDSALYLCASSLGQGVGTQYFGPGTRLLVL.

For the CDR3, the DNA is TGTGCCAGCAGCCGAGAAAACAATGAGCAGTTCTTC. This translates into CASSRENNEQFF. V is TRBV4-2 and J is TRBJ2-1; D gene ambiguous. The germline V gene encodes CDR1 LGHNA and CDR2 YNFKEQ. This CDR3 comprises 12 residues. The V and J ends lost 4 bases and 5 bases respectively, with 6 bases between them.

This chain connects TRBV7-2 to TRBJ2-6; the D gene could be TRBD1 or TRBD2 (5 bases each). This CDR3 spans 16 amino acids. Germline V gives CDR1 SGHTA, CDR2 FQGNSA. V lost 3 bases to trimming and J lost 0 bases, with 9 bases between them. CDR3 amino acids: CASSFAGSSGANVLTF. CDR3 DNA: TGTGCCAGCAGCTTTGCAGGGAGCTCTGGGGCCAACGTCCTGACTTTC.

The rearrangement uses TRBV7-9 and TRBJ1-5; maybe TRBD1 (5 bases). The CDR3 sequence is 13 residues long. The germline V and J ends were trimmed by 6 bases and 9 bases, with 15 bases remaining between them. The germline CDR1 and CDR2 sequences are SEHNR and FQNEAQ (reference sequence). This chain's CDR3 is CASSSSTGGPQHF. The CDR3 DNA follows: TGTGCCAGCAGTTCCTCTACCGGGGGGCCCCAGCATTTT.

The DNA of the CDR3 is TGCAGCGCTACACCACAGGGCGCCACTGAAGCTTTCTTT. This translates into CSATPQGATEAFF. The gene calls are TRBV29-1 and TRBJ1-1; possible D gene TRBD1, 6 bases. Germline assignment: CDR1 SQVTM and CDR2 ANQGSEA. Trimming stripped 7 bases from V and 4 bases from J, with 16 bases between. The CDR3 totals 13 residues.

The chain recombines TRBV19 with TRBJ2-7, with D maybe TRBD1 (6 bases). V lost 3 bases to trimming and J lost 1 base, with 10 bases between them. The CDR3 spans 14 residues. Germline CDR1 LNHDA, CDR2 SQIVND (reference sequence). The CDR3 bases are TGTGCCAGTAGTATTGGTAGGGGGTCCTACGAGCAGTACTTC. Translated: CASSIGRGSYEQYF.

This chain links TRBV28 with TRBJ2-5; a weak D match, TRBD1 (5 bases). This CDR3 spans 14 amino acids. Germline CDR1 MDHEN, CDR2 SYDVKM. Trimming left V 4 bases short and J 2 bases short, with 11 bases between. The CDR3 region has the DNA TGTGCCAGCAGTTCCCACAGGATTCAAGAGACCCAGTACTTC. Amino acid sequence: CASSSHRIQETQYF.

The rearrangement joins TRBV6-6 to TRBJ1-1; 9 positions agree with TRBD1. There are 13 residues in the CDR3. Unmatched junction bases numbered 7, after V lost 4 bases and J lost 10 bases. CDR1 and CDR2 from the germline V gene are MNHNY and SVGAGI (reference sequence). The CDR3 is CASSSLDRGRAFF. The DNA for the CDR3 is TGTGCCAGCAGTTCTCTGGACAGGGGACGAGCTTTCTTT.

This clone was found once. The chain is built from TRBV9 and TRBJ1-2; 9 bases are shared with TRBD1. Germline V gives CDR1 SGDLS, CDR2 YYNGEE. The CDR3 length is 14 residues. With V trimmed by 4 bases and J by 4 bases, 5 bases remained unmatched. The chain's CDR3 is CASSTGGGFYGYTF. The DNA for the CDR3 is TGTGCCAGCAGCACAGGGGGCGGATTCTATGGCTACACCTTC.

This clone was observed a handful of times. This chain connects TRBV19 to TRBJ1-2, with TRBD1 identical over 7 bases. V lost 3 bases, J lost 1 base, and 5 bases stayed unmatched. The CDR3 consists of 15 residues. Germline values: CDR1 LNHDA, CDR2 SQIVND (reference sequence). CDR3 nucleotide sequence: TGTGCCAGTAGTATTGGTGACAGGGATAACTATGGCTACACCTTC. This gives the protein CASSIGDRDNYGYTF.

As regards this clone: The junction departs from germline at one end; a sequencing error may be responsible. The V and J genes are TRBV7-9 and TRBJ2-4; D could derive from TRBD1 or TRBD2 (5 bases each). The CDR3 contains 8 residues. The germline V gene has CDR1 SEHNR and CDR2 FQNEAQ (reference sequence). In DNA, the CDR3 is TGTGCCAGCAGCTCCTGGGGGTTC. Translated: CASSSWGF.

The chain couples TRBV5-4 to TRBJ2-3; 8 bases align to TRBD2. The germline V gene encodes CDR1 SGHNT and CDR2 YYREEE (reference sequence). The V segment lost 4 bases and the J segment 2 bases; nucleotides outside the gene matches: 12. The CDR3 runs 17 residues. In DNA form, the CDR3 reads TGTGCCAGCAGCCCGGAGTTGCGGGGGGATTACACAGATACGCAGTATTTT. Amino acids: CASSPELRGDYTDTQYF.

Comments on this clone: One end of the junction does not line up with germline, which may come from a read error. This chain joins TRBV4-1 and TRBJ2-6; D may be TRBD1 or TRBD2 (6 bases each). There are 19 residues in the CDR3. Germline V CDR1 and CDR2: MGHRA, YSYEKL. In DNA form, the CDR3 reads TGCGCCAGCAGCGGTGCCCGAACAACCGGGGGCTCTGTGGCCAACGTCCTGACTTTC. Its translation is CASSGARTTGGSVANVLTF.

The V call is TRBV5-1, the J call TRBJ2-3, with a tentative D call TRBD1 (5 bases). The CDR3 spans 16 residues. V lost 3 bases and J 3 bases, leaving 17 bases between the germline ends. Germline CDR1 and CDR2: SGHRS and YFSETQ. The chain's CDR3 is CASSWGTATPTDTQYF. In nucleotides, the CDR3 is TGCGCCAGCAGCTGGGGCACGGCTACCCCTACAGATACGCAGTATTTT.

The rearrangement uses TRBV25-1 and TRBJ2-4, with D possibly being TRBD2 (6 bases). V lost 5 bases and J lost 1, with 18 bases in between. Germline V gene sequence: CDR1 MGHDK, CDR2 SYGVNS. The CDR3 sequence is 17 residues long. The DNA for the CDR3 is TGTGCCAGCAGTCCTCGTGCGGGAAGGGTGGCCAAAAACATTCAGTACTTC. This gives the protein CASSPRAGRVAKNIQYF.

Only one count was recorded for this clone. V usage is TRBV5-1 and J usage is TRBJ2-3, with no clear D. The ends were cut back, 1 base at V and 4 bases at J, with 7 bases in the middle. Germline V CDR1 and CDR2: SGHRS, YFSETQ. This CDR3 region has 13 residues. The DNA of the CDR3 is TGCGCCAGCAGCTTGCGCATTTCAGATACGCAGTATTTT. Translating gives CASSLRISDTQYF.

The CDR3 sequence is CASSQAVSGNTIYF. CDR3 bases: TGTGCCAGCAGCCAAGCCGTCAGCGGAAACACCATATATTTT. This chain connects TRBV4-2 to TRBJ1-3; no clear D gene. V was pared by 1 base and J by 4 bases, with 8 bases between. CDR3 size: 14 residues. In germline, CDR1 is LGHNA, CDR2 YNFKEQ.

The chain has TRBV28 and TRBJ1-2; D remains unclear. The germline CDR1 and CDR2 sequences are MDHEN and SYDVKM. The CDR3 is 12 residues long. Trimming pared 3 bases from V and 10 bases from J, leaving 12 bases between. CDR3 loop: CASSLNWKDYTF. The CDR3 region has the DNA TGTGCCAGCAGTTTGAATTGGAAAGACTACACCTTC.

V usage is TRBV6-6 and J usage is TRBJ1-2; perhaps TRBD1 as D (5 bases). The CDR3 covers 13 residues. In germline, CDR1 is MNHNY, CDR2 SVGAGI (reference sequence). With 6 bases removed from V and 5 bases from J, the gap between germline ends came to 13 bases. CDR3 nucleotide sequence: TGTGCCAGCAGGCAGGACAAGGCTTATGGCTACACCTTC. It encodes CASRQDKAYGYTF.

The chain combines TRBV15 with TRBJ1-1; 8 bases fit TRBD1. CDR1 LNHNV and CDR2 YYDKDF come from the germline V gene (reference sequence). Unmatched junction bases numbered 2, after V lost 0 bases and J lost 2 bases. The CDR3 loop spans 15 amino acids. CDR3 DNA: TGTGCCACCAGCAGAGAGGACAGGGCAAACACTGAAGCTTTCTTT. Protein product: CATSREDRANTEAFF.

The sample holds one count of this clone. This chain joins TRBV7-3 and TRBJ2-2; 7 positions match TRBD1. Trimming cost V 6 bases and J 1 base; bases outside gene matches: 5. This CDR3 comprises 15 residues. Per germline, CDR1 SGHTA and CDR2 FQGTGA. This CDR3 reads CASSPGTVNTGELFF. CDR3 nucleotides: TGTGCCAGCAGTCCCGGGACAGTGAACACCGGGGAGCTGTTTTTT.

The genes are TRBV6-5 and TRBJ1-4; TRBD1 is a possible D gene (6 bases). Trimming pared 4 bases from V and 7 bases from J, leaving 10 bases between. This CDR3 comprises 13 residues. Germline V gene lookup returns CDR1 MNHEY and CDR2 SVGAGI. CDR3 sequence (DNA): TGTGCCAGCAGTTCCCAGGGGACTGAAAAACTGTTTTTT. This sequence encodes CASSSQGTEKLFF.

The table lists this clone with a few counts. The V call is TRBV7-2, the J call TRBJ2-7; D is unclear. Germline V gene sequence: CDR1 SGHTA, CDR2 FQGNSA. Trimming stripped 1 base from V and 0 bases from J, with 7 bases between. This CDR3 has 14 residues. The CDR3 DNA reads TGTGCCAGCAGCTTAGACAAATTCTCCTACGAGCAGTACTTC. Amino acids: CASSLDKFSYEQYF.